The clone carrying this TCR beta chain was observed many times. Germline loops: CDR1 MNHEY, CDR2 SMNVEV (reference sequence). The CDR3 length is 12 residues. V lost 2 bases and J lost 7, with 6 bases in between. The sample belongs to a study of patients and donors after allogeneic stem cell transplantation. TCRdb reanalysed the RT-PCR reads using MiXCR and keeps one entry per CDR3 protein. The profile shows 84,000 or so distinct CDR3 sequences, about 48% of them singletons. The sequencing input was blood, either unsorted or a sorted T cell fraction (not recorded which). This clonotype was sampled from a human donor who was either an allogeneic HSCT recipient or a stem cell or donor lymphocyte infusion donor (not recorded which). It is not recorded whose cells these are; they may come from a transplant donor. This chain uses TRBV27 with TRBJ2-1; no definite D call. The CDR3, as DNA: TGTGCCAGCAGTTTAATCGGGAATGAGCAGTTCTTC. Its translation is CASSLIGNEQFF.